This T cell receptor (beta chain) appears in the sequencing data of a study of shared clonotypes between healthy human individuals. Study-wide background: Sampling drew on donors who were two women and three men aged 18 to 49.

Germline V gene sequence: CDR1 SGHTA, CDR2 FQGNSA. This CDR3 contains 14 residues. The V end lost 2 bases, the J end lost 5 bases, and 12 bases lay between the germline ends. General observations from the study: Estimated richness was generally greater in naive than memory subsets. Only blood underwent sampling, and tissue repertoires likely differ. An anticipated effect of sequencing depth on clonotype sharing among donors was recognized.

Remarks on this clone: Its antigen is not identified.

Clones were read by immunoSEQ multiplex PCR, and TCRdb kept only the in-frame ones, dropping some. The sample contains about 1.1 million clones, approximately 80% of which appear only once. Sequenced: memory CD4+ T cells from PBMCs. Subset defined: CD45RA-negative fraction. The V gene is TRBV7-2, the J gene TRBJ1-1, with D tentatively TRBD1 (5 bases). This sequence originates from a man in his late teens or twenties in good health. Some clones in this sample may be carry-over from other donors' samples. The CDR3 DNA reads TGTGCCAGCAGCTTAACAGGCATGGGGACTGAAGCTTTCTTT. Protein sequence: CASSLTGMGTEAFF.